The 12 T cell receptor beta chains listed next were all sequenced from one sample in a study of cytomegalovirus exposure and HLA in healthy donors. TCRdb keeps only in-frame clones here, not all; method: immunoSEQ multiplex PCR. Of 130,000 to 150,000 clones listed, about 91% are singletons. The sample comprised PBMCs. Receptors were obtained from a woman aged 18-29 years in good health and CMV-seropositive.

V is TRBV5-1 and J is TRBJ1-2; maybe TRBD1 (6 bases). CDR1 is SGHRS and CDR2 is YFSETQ in the germline V gene. The CDR3 has 13 residues. Trimming took 2 bases from V and 1 from J, leaving 6 bases between them. The CDR3 spells CASSLGGNYGYTF. CDR3 sequence (DNA): TGCGCCAGCAGCTTAGGGGGTAACTATGGCTACACCTTC.

The chain joins TRBV30 to TRBJ2-1, with TRBD2 matching 13 bases. The CDR3 covers 18 residues. V lost 2 bases, J lost 7 bases, and 14 bases stayed unmatched. In germline, CDR1 is GTSNPN, CDR2 SVGIG (reference sequence). The CDR3 bases are TGTGCCTGGAGTCCGGGACATACGGGACTAGCGGGGAAGAATGAGCAGTTCTTC. Amino acid sequence: CAWSPGHTGLAGKNEQFF.

V usage is TRBV15 and J usage is TRBJ1-1, with D unclear. Looked up from germline, CDR1 is LNHNV and CDR2 is YYDKDF (reference sequence). V was cut by 0 bases and J by 10 bases, with 9 bases left in between. The CDR3 is 12 amino acids. The CDR3 sequence is CATSRDANRAFF. As DNA, the CDR3 is TGTGCCACCAGCAGAGATGCGAATAGAGCTTTCTTT.

The genes are TRBV11-1 and TRBJ2-7; the D is unclear. Germline values: CDR1 SGHAT, CDR2 FQDESV (reference sequence). V was cut by 4 bases and J by 2 bases, with 6 bases left in between. This CDR3 comprises 12 residues. CDR3 sequence (DNA): TGTGCCAGCAGCTCGTTCGCCTACGAGCAGTACTTC. Translated: CASSSFAYEQYF.

This clone was seen only once. The chain combines TRBV27 with TRBJ1-4; a possible D gene is TRBD1 (5 bases). V dropped 3 bases and J dropped 5 bases, with 13 bases sitting between them. CDR3 length: 15 residues. Germline-derived CDR1 and CDR2 are MNHEY and SMNVEV (reference sequence). The CDR3 coding sequence is TGTGCCAGCAGTTTTACACAGGCCCTAAATGAAAAACTGTTTTTT. It yields the protein CASSFTQALNEKLFF.

The chain uses TRBV28 and TRBJ2-2; D gene unclear. Germline CDR1 is MDHEN and CDR2 is SYDVKM. The CDR3 is 13 amino acids. V was trimmed by 1 base and J by 5 bases, leaving 5 bases between them. This CDR3 is CASSLFGTGELFF. The CDR3 nucleotides are TGTGCCAGCAGTTTATTCGGGACCGGGGAGCTGTTTTTT. The full variable domain, its missing parts supplied by reference TRBV28 and TRBJ2-2, is DVKVTQSSRYLVKRTGEKVFLECVQDMDHENMFWYRQDPGLGLRLIYFSYDVKMKEKGDIPEGYSVSREKKERFSLILESASTNQTSMYLCASSLFGTGELFFGEGSRLTVL.

The J gene is TRBJ2-3, the V gene TRBV7-3; D might be TRBD2 (6 bases). From germline, CDR1 is SGHTA and CDR2 FQGTGA. CDR3 size: 15 residues. Trimming cost V 2 bases and J 3 bases, with 12 bases left between them. CDR3 in DNA: TGTGCCAGCAGCTTAGGGCCGGGGGAAACAGATACGCAGTATTTT. It specifies CASSLGPGETDTQYF.

The chain employs TRBV6-6 and TRBJ2-1, with 11 nucleotides matching TRBD2. The CDR3 loop spans 15 amino acids. Trimming at V came to 8 bases and at J to 4 bases, leaving 7 bases not matched to a gene. CDR1 is MNHNY, CDR2 SVGAGI, per germline (reference sequence). The CDR3 DNA is TGTGCCAGCGGACCTCTAGCGGGGGGTTACAATGAGCAGTTCTTC. The encoded protein is CASGPLAGGYNEQFF.

V is TRBV18 and J is TRBJ2-7; TRBD2 might be the D (5 bases). Trimming removed 5 bases at V and 3 bases at J, with 11 bases between. Germline V CDR1 and CDR2: KGHSH, LQKENI. The CDR3 is made up of 13 amino acids. CDR3 amino acids: CASSAGGDYEQYF. The CDR3 nucleotides are TGTGCCAGCTCAGCGGGTGGAGACTACGAGCAGTACTTC.

The rearrangement uses TRBV4-1 and TRBJ1-1; unclear D gene. The CDR3 is 13 residues long. V was cut by 0 bases and J by 1 base, with 3 bases left in between. Germline lookup yields CDR1 MGHRA and CDR2 YSYEKL. The CDR3 region is CASSQDRNTEAFF. The CDR3, as DNA: TGCGCCAGCAGCCAAGACCGGAACACTGAAGCTTTCTTT.

This clone was seen just once. This chain uses TRBV19 with TRBJ1-5; TRBD1 matches 7 bases. Germline V gives CDR1 LNHDA, CDR2 SQIVND (reference sequence). The junction had 8 bases not matched to a gene; V was cut back by 6 bases and J by 3 bases. CDR3 length equals 15 residues. The CDR3 nucleotides are TGTGCCAGTAGCCTCGACAGGGCTTCCAATCAGCCCCAGCATTTT. Translating it yields CASSLDRASNQPQHF.

The CDR3 nucleotides are TGTGCCAGCAGCCTCCTAACAGATACGCAGTATTTT. It translates to CASSLLTDTQYF. V and J are TRBV7-2 and TRBJ2-3; the D is unclear. V was pared by 5 bases and J by 3 bases, with 6 bases between. The germline V gene encodes CDR1 SGHTA and CDR2 FQGNSA. The CDR3 extends over 12 amino acids.